The text below deals with one TCR beta chain. V was trimmed by 2 bases and J by 2 bases, leaving 10 bases between them. CDR1 is KGHSH, CDR2 LQKENI, per germline. There are 14 residues in the CDR3. The source of the sample is a study of blood T cell repertoires in COVID-19. Overall study context: Italy, Spain and the United States were the sources of the convalescent and acute COVID-19 samples. The cDNA or gDNA used as material had been derived from T cells, B-cell-depleted T cells, or PBMCs.

Per the original data handling: Estimates of nucleated cell counts were drawn from the amplification of reference gene primers. Data came from immunoSEQ multiplex PCR; TCRdb stores just in-frame clones and leaves some out. For V, J and clone size, that table is used; D and trimming come from the DNA. The sample has around 26,000 clones, more than 70% seen once; the top ten hold 25% to 35%. The sequence derives from a human donor in a cohort sampled during active COVID-19. The sample comprised peripheral blood. This chain links TRBV18 with TRBJ2-7, with D perhaps matching TRBD1 (6 bases). CDR3 DNA: TGTGCCAGCTCACCAACCCCAGGGGCCTACGAGCAGTACTTC. Protein product: CASSPTPGAYEQYF.